Detailed here is one TCR beta chain. TCR beta chains were sequenced at survey level with immunoSEQ. Method: immunoSEQ multiplex PCR; TCRdb's copy keeps in-frame clones and lacks some. The profile shows under 90,000 clones, roughly 95% of them singletons. Germline V gives CDR1 SGHDT, CDR2 YYEEEE. V shed 0 bases and J shed 3 bases, with 13 bases lying between them. The CDR3 contains 15 residues. The sample consisted of PBMCs. The receptor was isolated from a man aged 35-49 years with rheumatoid arthritis. This chain links TRBV5-6 with TRBJ2-7; possibly TRBD1 for D (6 bases). The CDR3 spells CASSLVDRLNYEQYF. CDR3 nucleotides: TGTGCCAGCAGCTTGGTTGACAGGCTCAACTACGAGCAGTACTTC.